Each of the 22 T cell receptor beta chains below was sequenced from the same sample in a study of T-cell reconstitution after alpha-beta-depleted transplantation in children. A TCRbeta library incorporating unique molecular identifiers was prepared. TCRdb processed the PCR reads anew with MiXCR; each CDR3 protein has one entry. Among about 980,000 distinct CDR3 sequences listed, 25% to 35% were seen once. The sample was PBMCs, mostly from graft donor cells, taken 360 days after TCRalphabeta/CD19-depleted stem cell transplant. The source is a boy in the first two years of life who had a stem cell transplant for SCID, so the T cells may come from the graft donor.

This chain uses TRBV12-3 or TRBV12-4 with TRBJ1-5; the match to TRBD1 covers 10 bases. Germline trimming cut 6 bases from V and 5 bases from J; bases unmatched to any gene: 7. CDR3 length equals 15 residues. The DNA for the CDR3 is TGTGCCAGCAGCCACGGACAGGGGGTGCATCAGCCCCAGCATTTT. This gives the protein CASSHGQGVHQPQHF.

This chain uses TRBV2 with TRBJ2-3; D is perhaps TRBD2 (6 bases). Trimming left V 7 bases short and J 4 bases short, with 15 bases between. CDR1 and CDR2 from the germline V gene are SNHLY and FYNNEI. This CDR3 is 14 amino acids long. CDR3 protein: CASIHRGRPDTQYF. DNA for the CDR3: TGTGCCAGCATTCACCGGGGGAGGCCAGATACGCAGTATTTT. Supplemented by reference TRBV2 and TRBJ2-3, the full variable domain reads EPEVTQTPSHQVTQMGQEVILRCVPISNHLYFYWYRQILGQKVEFLVSFYNNEISEKSEIFDDQFSVERPDGSNFTLKIRSTKLEDSAMYFCASIHRGRPDTQYFGPGTRLTVL.

This clonotype was seen a few times. The V gene is TRBV20-1, the J gene TRBJ1-6, with D unresolved. V lost 5 bases and J 8 bases, leaving 10 bases between the germline ends. CDR3 size: 12 residues. CDR1 and CDR2 (germline): DFQATT, SNEGSKA (reference sequence). In nucleotides, the CDR3 is TGCAGTGCTCGGGCGGAGGATTCACCCCTCCACTTT. Translated, it gives CSARAEDSPLHF.

This clonotype was detected a few times. The chain couples TRBV12-3 or TRBV12-4 to TRBJ2-3; TRBD2 aligns across 7 bases. Trimming removed 6 bases from V and 0 bases from J; junction bases left unmatched: 6. This CDR3 spans 15 amino acids. For the CDR3, the DNA is TGTGCCAGCAGGACTTTTAGCGGGAGCACAGATACGCAGTATTTT. As protein: CASRTFSGSTDTQYF.

This chain uses TRBV20-1 with TRBJ2-7; D call uncertain. The V and J ends lost 0 bases and 4 bases respectively, with 13 bases between them. The CDR3 has 14 residues. The germline V gene has CDR1 DFQATT and CDR2 SNEGSKA (reference sequence). The CDR3 DNA reads TGCAGTGCTAGAGATCCAGGTTTGGTTTACGAGCAGTACTTC. Translating gives CSARDPGLVYEQYF.

The chain couples TRBV5-6 to TRBJ1-5; a weak D match, TRBD1 (5 bases). CDR1 and CDR2 from the germline V gene are SGHDT and YYEEEE. This CDR3 is built from 16 residues. V lost 4 bases and J 2 bases, leaving 16 bases between the germline ends. CDR3 DNA sequence: TGTGCCAGCAGCGACGGAGGGGTCTTTGGCAATCAGCCCCAGCATTTT. It is translated as CASSDGGVFGNQPQHF.

This chain uses TRBV5-1 with TRBJ1-1, with a possible D match to TRBD1 (5 bases). CDR1 and CDR2 from the germline V gene are SGHRS and YFSETQ. V was trimmed by 5 bases and J by 0 bases, leaving 11 bases between them. The CDR3 sequence is 14 residues long. For the CDR3, the DNA is TGCGCCAGCAGATTTGGACATCTGAACACTGAAGCTTTCTTT. Translation gives CASRFGHLNTEAFF.

CDR3 sequence (DNA): TGTGCCAGCAGCGTAGACGGAATCCTACAAGAGACCCAGTACTTC. Its protein product is CASSVDGILQETQYF. V usage is TRBV9 and J usage is TRBJ2-5, with D unresolved. Trimming removed 0 bases at V and 2 bases at J, with 11 bases between. The germline V gene has CDR1 SGDLS and CDR2 YYNGEE. The CDR3 consists of 15 residues.

As concerns this clonotype: An end of the junction does not agree with germline; a read error may underlie this. CDR3 in amino acids: CSVKENTEAFF. The CDR3 DNA sequence: TGCAGCGTTAAAGAGAACACTGAAGCTTTCTTT. The genes are TRBV29-1 and TRBJ1-1; D unresolved. Germline assignment: CDR1 SQVTM and CDR2 ANQGSEA. The CDR3 is 11 residues long.

The table lists this clonotype with a few counts. Written as DNA, the CDR3 is TGCGCCAGCACCCTGGTCCAGGGGGCTTCTCGAAAACTGTTTTTT. Translation: CASTLVQGASRKLFF. This rearrangement joins TRBV5-1 to TRBJ1-4; 8 nucleotides agree with TRBD1. The CDR3 totals 15 residues. Losses at the gene ends were 6 bases for V and 10 bases for J; bases not matched to a gene: 14. Germline CDR1 is SGHRS and CDR2 is YFSETQ. Full variable domain (missing parts from reference TRBV5-1 and TRBJ1-4): KAGVTQTPRYLIKTRGQQVTLSCSPISGHRSVSWYQQTPGQGLQFLFEYFSETQRNKGNFPGRFSGRQFSNSRSEMNVSTLELGDSALYLCASTLVQGASRKLFFGSGTQLSVL.

This chain uses TRBV6-5 with TRBJ1-3; D not certain. Deletions cut 0 bases from V and 0 bases from J, with 12 bases between. Germline CDR1 and CDR2: MNHEY and SVGAGI. The length of the CDR3 is 17 residues. Written as DNA, the CDR3 is TGTGCCAGCAGTTACTCAGGTCTTCCGAGCTCTGGAAACACCATATATTTT. It specifies CASSYSGLPSSGNTIYF.

The chain recombines TRBV4-1 with TRBJ2-5; D unclear. The germline CDR1 and CDR2 sequences are MGHRA and YSYEKL. The CDR3 loop spans 14 amino acids. The ends were cut back, 1 base at V and 9 bases at J, with 15 bases in the middle. CDR3 nucleotides: TGCGCCAGCAGCCAAGTACTCCTGAAGGTCGCCCAGTACTTC. It encodes CASSQVLLKVAQYF.

The rearrangement uses TRBV3-1 and TRBJ2-7; the match to TRBD1 covers 7 bases. The CDR3 is 15 amino acids. Trimming cost V 1 base and J 7 bases; bases outside gene matches: 10. Per germline, CDR1 LGHDT and CDR2 YNNKEL (reference sequence). The CDR3 DNA reads TGTGCCAGCAGCCAAGTCTCAAGGGGGCTACGAGAGCAGTACTTC. Its protein product is CASSQVSRGLREQYF.

This clonotype was seen ten or more times. The CDR3 here is CSANGGRGGADTQYF. CDR3 in DNA: TGCAGTGCCAACGGTGGGCGGGGGGGAGCAGATACGCAGTATTTT. J is TRBJ2-3 and V is TRBV20-1; TRBD2 agrees at 9 bases. J gave up 4 bases and V 6 bases, and 11 bases lay outside the gene matches. The CDR3 runs 15 residues. In germline, CDR1 is DFQATT, CDR2 SNEGSKA (reference sequence).

This clonotype has at least ten counts. The J gene is TRBJ2-7, the V gene TRBV4-3; D possibly corresponds to TRBD2 (6 bases). The length of the CDR3 is 14 residues. V gave up 3 bases and J gave up 6 bases, with 15 bases separating them. CDR1 LGHNA and CDR2 YSLEER come from the germline V gene. CDR3 sequence reads: CASSQISGGGEQYF. CDR3 nucleotides: TGCGCCAGCAGCCAGATCTCCGGGGGTGGCGAGCAGTACTTC.

This clonotype has more than one count but fewer than ten. The gene calls are TRBV7-9 and TRBJ2-2, with 9 bases identical to TRBD2. Germline V CDR1 and CDR2: SEHNR, FQNEAQ (reference sequence). The length of the CDR3 is 17 residues. After removal of 4 bases from V and 5 bases from J, the junction contained 11 bases not matched to a gene. The CDR3, as DNA: TGTGCCAGCAGCTCTCGCACCCTAGCGGGGTTGACCGGGGAGCTGTTTTTT. Its translation: CASSSRTLAGLTGELFF.

The chain employs TRBV20-1 and TRBJ2-7; 12 bases agree with TRBD2. Germline V gene data show CDR1 as DFQATT and CDR2 as SNEGSKA (reference sequence). CDR3 length: 15 amino acids. J gave up 2 bases and V 6 bases, and 8 bases lay outside the gene matches. The CDR3 region is CSAPPSGGAAYEQYF. In nucleotides, the CDR3 is TGCAGTGCCCCCCCTAGCGGGGGGGCGGCCTACGAGCAGTACTTC.

The J gene is TRBJ2-3, the V gene TRBV9; D may be TRBD2 (7 bases). The CDR3 spans 14 residues. Per the germline V gene, CDR1 is SGDLS and CDR2 is YYNGEE. V gave up 7 bases and J gave up 7 bases, with 19 bases separating them. The CDR3 DNA sequence: TGTGCCAGCGGTGAAGGGGGGGTTGCGAATACGCAGTATTTT. Translation: CASGEGGVANTQYF.

The rearrangement joins TRBV19 to TRBJ2-3, with unresolved D. Germline V lookup: CDR1 LNHDA, CDR2 SQIVND (reference sequence). The CDR3 extends over 15 amino acids. The ends were cut back, 1 base at V and 2 bases at J, with 10 bases in the middle. CDR3 in amino acids: CASSIGRKLTDTQYF. CDR3 coding DNA: TGTGCCAGTAGTATAGGTCGCAAACTCACAGATACGCAGTATTTT.

This clonotype was recorded only once. V is TRBV24-1 and J is TRBJ2-5; D gene unclear. Germline values: CDR1 KGHDR, CDR2 SFDVKD. V was clipped by 4 bases and J by 5 bases, with 13 bases between them. The CDR3 totals 14 residues. The CDR3 sequence: CATSDPWLGETQYF. The CDR3 nucleotides read TGTGCCACCAGTGACCCCTGGTTGGGGGAGACCCAGTACTTC.

The DNA of the CDR3 is TGTGCCAGCAGCTTGGGGACAGTCCTTAGAGGGGAGCAGTTCTTC. Translated: CASSLGTVLRGEQFF. The rearrangement uses TRBV5-5 and TRBJ2-1, with D possibly matching TRBD1 (6 bases). Germline V gives CDR1 SGHKS, CDR2 YYEKEE (reference sequence). This CDR3 has 15 residues. V was clipped by 0 bases and J by 10 bases, with 17 bases between them. Full variable domain (missing parts from reference TRBV5-5 and TRBJ2-1): DAGVTQSPTHLIKTRGQQVTLRCSPISGHKSVSWYQQVLGQGPQFIFQYYEKEERGRGNFPDRFSARQFPNYSSELNVNALLLGDSALYLCASSLGTVLRGEQFFGPGTRLTVL.

This clonotype appeared many times. V usage is TRBV12-3 or TRBV12-4 and J usage is TRBJ2-7; D is uncertain. This CDR3 contains 13 residues. Trimming took 6 bases from V and 0 from J, leaving 9 bases between them. CDR3 sequence (DNA): TGTGCCAGCAGCCGCACGGACTCCTACGAGCAGTACTTC. It yields the protein CASSRTDSYEQYF.